The subject of this entry is one TCR beta chain. Antigen: not known. Sequencing used cDNA as its template, made by extracting RNA and reverse transcribing it. The method was immunoSEQ multiplex PCR; TCRdb's version includes in-frame clones alone and lacks a portion of them. Of some 150,000 clones listed, less than 75% were seen once; the top ten hold 36%. These data are taken from a study of CD8+ T cells in alopecia areata. Using a FACSAria, the CD4+ and CD8+ T cells were sorted from the PBMCs. This CDR3 contains 14 residues. Germline CDR1 is WSHSY and CDR2 is SAAADI. With 2 bases removed from V and 0 bases from J, the gap between germline ends came to 6 bases. Overall study results and limits: Scalp sequencing captures resident alphabeta T cells of normal skin too. Lesional scalp exceeded normal scalp in clonality, especially in alopecia totalis/universalis. Patients displayed less clarity in TCR sharing than mice, a finding possibly related to HLA.

Sample: CD8+ T cells sorted from blood. This sequence originates from a human donor in good health. The rearrangement links TRBV10-2 to TRBJ2-3; TRBD1 might be the D (5 bases). The CDR3 loop is CASSEDSSTDTQYF. The CDR3 DNA reads TGCGCCAGCAGTGAGGACAGCAGCACAGATACGCAGTATTTT.